This T cell receptor beta chain was captured in a study of response to subunit inactivated influenza vaccine. Points from the study as a whole: Each seasonal influenza vaccination recruits few new T cells, the authors suggested.

This clonotype came up a few times. Its antigen is as yet unknown. MiXCR, applied by TCRdb to the RT-PCR reads, yields one record per CDR3 protein. The sample has about 180,000 distinct CDR3 sequences, around 9.2% seen once. Germline-derived CDR1 and CDR2 are LNHDA and SQIVND (reference sequence). This CDR3 spans 16 amino acids. With V trimmed by 7 bases and J by 4 bases, 13 bases remained unmatched. The sequenced sample was non-naive T cells sorted from PBMCs, obtained on the day of vaccination. The origin of this receptor is a man aged 50 to 59 who received an inactivated influenza vaccine. The rearrangement joins TRBV19 to TRBJ1-5, with 7 bases matching TRBD1. This chain's CDR3 is CASTASTGQNNQPQHF. The CDR3 DNA follows: TGTGCCAGTACCGCTTCGACAGGGCAAAATAATCAGCCCCAGCATTTT.